Given below is one T cell receptor beta chain in context. This CDR3 has 16 amino acids. Germline CDR1 MNHEY, CDR2 SVGEGT. The ends lost 2 bases at V and 5 bases at J; junction bases unmatched: 7. Method: immunoSEQ multiplex PCR; TCRdb's copy keeps in-frame clones and lacks some. This table holds 100,000 or so clones, around 89% found once. This record belongs to a study of blood T cell repertoires in COVID-19. Study-level information: Samples taken during acute and convalescent COVID-19 were collected in the United States, Italy and Spain. PBMCs, B-cell-depleted T cells, or T cells provided the cDNA or gDNA that made up the material.

The gene calls are TRBV6-2 or TRBV6-3 and TRBJ2-1, with TRBD1 identical over 9 bases. This receptor was identified in a human donor with acute or convalescent COVID-19. The donor label of this sample is uncertain. The sequenced sample consisted of peripheral blood. The CDR3 coding sequence is TGTGCCAGCAGTTACCTGGGACAGGGAGGCCACAATGAGCAGTTCTTC. This gives the protein CASSYLGQGGHNEQFF.